This is a list of T cell receptor beta chains from one sample in a study of control samples from healthy donors and cancer patients. TCRdb keeps only in-frame clones here, not all; method: immunoSEQ multiplex PCR. This table holds 100,000 or so clones, 91% found once. The sequencing sample was made of blood. These receptor sequences come from a woman under 40 in good health. The CDR3 runs from the conserved cysteine through the conserved F or W. The order of the fields is CDR3 DNA, CDR3 protein, V gene, J gene, D gene, clone size. The D gene is left open where the match is weak. The size entry is marked missing in some rows and otherwise reads once, few, many or a size class.

CDR3nt: TGTGCCAGCAGCTTAGCGCTCACAGGGCGGAACACCGGGGAGCTGTTTTTT
CDR3aa: CASSLALTGRNTGELFF
v_gene: TRBV7-9
j_gene: TRBJ2-2
d_gene: NA
abundance: NA

CDR3nt: TGTGCCAGCATTCCGGGACAGAACACCGGGGAGCTGTTTTTT
CDR3aa: CASIPGQNTGELFF
v_gene: TRBV28
j_gene: TRBJ2-2
d_gene: NA
abundance: NA

CDR3nt: TGTGCCAGCAGCTTACGTGACCTTGGTAACTATGGCTACACCTTC
CDR3aa: CASSLRDLGNYGYTF
v_gene: TRBV7-9
j_gene: TRBJ1-2
d_gene: NA
abundance: NA

CDR3nt: TGTGCCAGTAGTACAGGGGCCTATGGAAACACCATATATTTT
CDR3aa: CASSTGAYGNTIYF
v_gene: TRBV19
j_gene: TRBJ1-3
d_gene: NA
abundance: NA

CDR3nt: TGTGCCAGCAGCCAAGAATTCTTACCCCAAAGGACTAGCGGAGGGGGGAAAAACATTCAGTACTTC
CDR3aa: CASSQEFLPQRTSGGGKNIQYF
v_gene: TRBV3-1/TRBV3-2
j_gene: TRBJ2-4
d_gene: TRBD2
abundance: NA

CDR3nt: TGTGCCAGCAGCCCTGGGTTGGGACAGGGGGGTAATCAGCCCCAGCATTTT
CDR3aa: CASSPGLGQGGNQPQHF
v_gene: TRBV2
j_gene: TRBJ1-5
d_gene: TRBD1
abundance: NA

CDR3nt: TGTGCCAGCAGCCAACGGGTAACCTACGAGCAGTACTTC
CDR3aa: CASSQRVTYEQYF
v_gene: TRBV7-2
j_gene: TRBJ2-7
d_gene: NA
abundance: NA

CDR3nt: TGTGCCAGTAGTAAAGAATCTAACTATGGCTACACCTTC
CDR3aa: CASSKESNYGYTF
v_gene: TRBV19
j_gene: TRBJ1-2
d_gene: NA
abundance: NA

CDR3nt: TGTGCCAGCAGTTACTCTGGACAGACCTACGAGCAGTACTTC
CDR3aa: CASSYSGQTYEQYF
v_gene: TRBV6-6
j_gene: TRBJ2-7
d_gene: NA
abundance: NA

CDR3nt: TGTGCCAGCAGTCGCCGGGGGACCGCTAACTATGGCTACACCTTC
CDR3aa: CASSRRGTANYGYTF
v_gene: TRBV28
j_gene: TRBJ1-2
d_gene: NA
abundance: once

CDR3nt: TGTGCCAGCAGCCAAGAACGGGGCGGACCCCAGCATTTT
CDR3aa: CASSQERGGPQHF
v_gene: TRBV4-2
j_gene: TRBJ1-5
d_gene: NA
abundance: NA

CDR3nt: TGTGCCAGCAGCTTATTGGGGAGCTCCTACAATGAGCAGTTCTTC
CDR3aa: CASSLLGSSYNEQFF
v_gene: TRBV7-6
j_gene: TRBJ2-1
d_gene: NA
abundance: NA

CDR3nt: TGTGCCAGCAGCCCTAGACTAGAAAGATACAATGAGCAGTTCTTC
CDR3aa: CASSPRLERYNEQFF
v_gene: TRBV3-1/TRBV3-2
j_gene: TRBJ2-1
d_gene: NA
abundance: NA

CDR3nt: TGTGCCAGTAGTACACGCGGGACAGGGCTAGGGGCTGAAGCTTTCTTT
CDR3aa: CASSTRGTGLGAEAFF
v_gene: TRBV19
j_gene: TRBJ1-1
d_gene: TRBD1
abundance: NA

CDR3nt: TGTGCCAGCAGCCACAAGATGAGGGGGTCTGGAAACACCATATATTTT
CDR3aa: CASSHKMRGSGNTIYF
v_gene: TRBV7-2
j_gene: TRBJ1-3
d_gene: NA
abundance: NA

CDR3nt: TGTGCCAGCAGCTTCCCCGGGGGGTTCGACTATGGCTACACCTTC
CDR3aa: CASSFPGGFDYGYTF
v_gene: TRBV7-9
j_gene: TRBJ1-2
d_gene: NA
abundance: NA

CDR3nt: TGCAGCGGATACAGGGGCGACATTCAGTACTTC
CDR3aa: CSGYRGDIQYF
v_gene: TRBV29-1
j_gene: TRBJ2-4
d_gene: TRBD1
abundance: NA

CDR3nt: TGCAGCGCCCGGGAGGGGCCCTACAATGAGCAGTTCTTC
CDR3aa: CSAREGPYNEQFF
v_gene: TRBV29-1
j_gene: TRBJ2-1
d_gene: TRBD2
abundance: NA

CDR3nt: TGCGCCAGCAGTCCCGGGGGGGGAGGTGAAGCTTTCTTT
CDR3aa: CASSPGGGGEAFF
v_gene: TRBV10-1
j_gene: TRBJ1-1
d_gene: NA
abundance: few